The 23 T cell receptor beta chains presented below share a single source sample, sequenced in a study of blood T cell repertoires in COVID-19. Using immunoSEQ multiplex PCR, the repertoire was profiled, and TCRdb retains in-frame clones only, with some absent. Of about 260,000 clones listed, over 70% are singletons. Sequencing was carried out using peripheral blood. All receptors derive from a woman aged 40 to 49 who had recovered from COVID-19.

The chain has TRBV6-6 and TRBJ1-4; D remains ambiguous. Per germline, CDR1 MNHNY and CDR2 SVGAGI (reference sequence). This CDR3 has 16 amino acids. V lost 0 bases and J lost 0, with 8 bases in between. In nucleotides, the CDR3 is TGTGCCAGCAGTTACTCGGAGGACTCAACTAATGAAAAACTGTTTTTT. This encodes CASSYSEDSTNEKLFF.

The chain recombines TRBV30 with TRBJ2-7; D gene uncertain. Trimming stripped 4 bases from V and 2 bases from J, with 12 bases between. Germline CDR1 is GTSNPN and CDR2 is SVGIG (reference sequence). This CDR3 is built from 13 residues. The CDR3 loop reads CAWKWRHAYEQYF. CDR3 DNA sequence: TGTGCCTGGAAATGGCGGCACGCCTACGAGCAGTACTTC.

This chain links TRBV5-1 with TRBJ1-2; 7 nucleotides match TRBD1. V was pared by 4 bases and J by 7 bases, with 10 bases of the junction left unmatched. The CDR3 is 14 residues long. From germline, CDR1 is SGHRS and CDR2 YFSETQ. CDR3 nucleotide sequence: TGCGCCAGCAGCCGCGGACATGCAGGGGGTGGCTACACCTTC. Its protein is CASSRGHAGGGYTF.

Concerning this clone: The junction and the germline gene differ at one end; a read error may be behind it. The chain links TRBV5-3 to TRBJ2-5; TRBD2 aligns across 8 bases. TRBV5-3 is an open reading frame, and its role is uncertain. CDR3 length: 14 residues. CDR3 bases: TGTGTCAGAGTCCCTAGCGGGTGGCAAGAGACCCAGTACTTC. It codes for CVRVPSGWQETQYF.

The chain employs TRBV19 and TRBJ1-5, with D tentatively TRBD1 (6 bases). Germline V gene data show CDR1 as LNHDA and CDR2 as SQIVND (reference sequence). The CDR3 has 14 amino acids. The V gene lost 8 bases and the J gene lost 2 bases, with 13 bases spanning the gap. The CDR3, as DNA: TGTGCCAGTTCCCACAGGGCGGGCAATCAGCCCCAGCATTTT. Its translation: CASSHRAGNQPQHF.

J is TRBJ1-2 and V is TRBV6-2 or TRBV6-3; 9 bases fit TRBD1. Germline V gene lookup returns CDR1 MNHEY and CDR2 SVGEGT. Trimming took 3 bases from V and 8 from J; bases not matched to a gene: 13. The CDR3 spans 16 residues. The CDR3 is CASSYRLTGGTRGYTF. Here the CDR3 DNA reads TGTGCCAGCAGTTATCGGTTGACAGGGGGAACGCGAGGCTACACCTTC.

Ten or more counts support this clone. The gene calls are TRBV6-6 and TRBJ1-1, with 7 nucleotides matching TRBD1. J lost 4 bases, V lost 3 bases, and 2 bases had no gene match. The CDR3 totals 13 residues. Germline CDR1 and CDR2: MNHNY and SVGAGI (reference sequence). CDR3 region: CASSYAGGTEAFF. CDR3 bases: TGTGCCAGCAGTTATGCAGGGGGCACTGAAGCTTTCTTT.

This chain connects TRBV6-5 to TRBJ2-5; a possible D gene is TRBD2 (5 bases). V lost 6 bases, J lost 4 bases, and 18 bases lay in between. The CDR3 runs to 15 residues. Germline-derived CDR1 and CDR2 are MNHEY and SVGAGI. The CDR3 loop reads CASRQIGVLLETQYF. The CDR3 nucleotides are TGTGCCAGCAGGCAAATCGGGGTACTGCTAGAGACCCAGTACTTC.

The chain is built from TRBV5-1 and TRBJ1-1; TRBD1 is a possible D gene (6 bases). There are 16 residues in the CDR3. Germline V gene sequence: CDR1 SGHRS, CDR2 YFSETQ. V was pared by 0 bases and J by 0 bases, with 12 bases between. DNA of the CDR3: TGCGCCAGCAGCTTGGAACAGGGAGGGATGAACACTGAAGCTTTCTTT. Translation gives CASSLEQGGMNTEAFF.

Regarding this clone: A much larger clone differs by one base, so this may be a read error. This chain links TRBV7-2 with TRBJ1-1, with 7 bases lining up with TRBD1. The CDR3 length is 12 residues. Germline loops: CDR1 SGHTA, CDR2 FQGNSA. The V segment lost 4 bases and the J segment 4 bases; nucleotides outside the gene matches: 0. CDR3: CASSSGGTEAFF. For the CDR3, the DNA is TGTGCCAGCAGCTCAGGGGGCACTGAAGCTTTCTTT.

CDR3 nucleotides: TGTGCCAGCAGCCCTCTGACTGGGTACAATGAGCAGTTCTTC. The encoded protein is CASSPLTGYNEQFF. The genes are TRBV9 and TRBJ2-1; D is unclear. The ends were cut back, 4 bases at V and 4 bases at J, with 12 bases in the middle. CDR3 length: 14 residues. Looked up from germline, CDR1 is SGDLS and CDR2 is YYNGEE.

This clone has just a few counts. The CDR3 bases are TGCGCCAGCAGCTTGGCAGGCTCTTTGATGAACACTGAAGCTTTCTTT. This encodes CASSLAGSLMNTEAFF. V usage is TRBV5-1 and J usage is TRBJ1-1; D call uncertain. This CDR3 region has 16 residues. Germline CDR1 and CDR2: SGHRS and YFSETQ. V dropped 0 bases and J dropped 0 bases, with 12 bases sitting between them.

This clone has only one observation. Here the CDR3 DNA reads TGTGCCAGCAGCCGCGACAGGAACCAAGAGACCCAGTACTTC. Its protein is CASSRDRNQETQYF. The rearrangement uses TRBV2 and TRBJ2-5, with a tentative D call TRBD1 (6 bases). This CDR3 has 14 residues. Trimming shortened V by 6 bases and J by 0 bases, and 11 bases separated the two germline ends. Germline loops: CDR1 SNHLY, CDR2 FYNNEI.

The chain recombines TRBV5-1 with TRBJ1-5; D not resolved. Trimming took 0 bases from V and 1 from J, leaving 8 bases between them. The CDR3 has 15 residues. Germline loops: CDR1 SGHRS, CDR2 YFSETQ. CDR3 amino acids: CASSLGFGSNQPQHF. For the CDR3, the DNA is TGCGCCAGCAGCTTGGGTTTTGGCAGCAATCAGCCCCAGCATTTT. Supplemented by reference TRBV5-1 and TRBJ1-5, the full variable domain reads KAGVTQTPRYLIKTRGQQVTLSCSPISGHRSVSWYQQTPGQGLQFLFEYFSETQRNKGNFPGRFSGRQFSNSRSEMNVSTLELGDSALYLCASSLGFGSNQPQHFGDGTRLSIL.

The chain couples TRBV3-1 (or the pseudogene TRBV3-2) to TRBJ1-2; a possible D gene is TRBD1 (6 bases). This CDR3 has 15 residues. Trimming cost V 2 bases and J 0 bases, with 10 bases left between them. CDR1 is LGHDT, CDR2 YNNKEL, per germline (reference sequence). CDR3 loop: CASSQQGTSNYGYTF. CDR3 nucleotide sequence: TGTGCCAGCAGCCAACAGGGGACCTCTAACTATGGCTACACCTTC.

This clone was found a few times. The chain's CDR3 is CASSLGAANTEAFF. The CDR3 nucleotides read TGTGCCAGCAGCTTAGGGGCGGCGAACACTGAAGCTTTCTTT. J is TRBJ1-1 and V is TRBV7-3; the D gene is possibly TRBD1 (5 bases). V lost 2 bases and J 1 base, leaving 8 bases between the germline ends. The CDR3 length is 14 residues. Germline V gene lookup returns CDR1 SGHTA and CDR2 FQGTGA.

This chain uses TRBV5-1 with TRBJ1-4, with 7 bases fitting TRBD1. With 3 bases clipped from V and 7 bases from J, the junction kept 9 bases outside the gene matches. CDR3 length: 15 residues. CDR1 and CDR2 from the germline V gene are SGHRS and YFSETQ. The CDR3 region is CASSWGQPGTEKLFF. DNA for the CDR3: TGCGCCAGCAGCTGGGGACAGCCGGGGACTGAAAAACTGTTTTTT.

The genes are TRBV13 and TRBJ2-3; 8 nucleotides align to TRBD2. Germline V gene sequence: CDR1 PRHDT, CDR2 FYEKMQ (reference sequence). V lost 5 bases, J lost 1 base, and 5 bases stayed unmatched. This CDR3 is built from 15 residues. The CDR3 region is CASSLSAGGTDTQYF. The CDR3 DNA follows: TGTGCCAGCAGCCTCTCAGCGGGGGGCACAGATACGCAGTATTTT.

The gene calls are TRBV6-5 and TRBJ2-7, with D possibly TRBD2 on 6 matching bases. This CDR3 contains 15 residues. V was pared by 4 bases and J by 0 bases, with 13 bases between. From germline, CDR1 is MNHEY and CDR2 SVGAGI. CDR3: CASSLAEGSSYEQYF. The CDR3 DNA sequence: TGTGCCAGCAGTTTAGCGGAGGGTAGCTCCTACGAGCAGTACTTC.

In DNA form, the CDR3 reads TGTGCCAGCAGCTTGCCTGGACAGGGACCGGGGACCCAGTACTTC. This encodes CASSLPGQGPGTQYF. The rearrangement links TRBV5-6 to TRBJ2-5, with 8 bases identical to TRBD1. This CDR3 has 15 amino acids. Trimming at V came to 1 base and at J to 7 bases, leaving 9 bases not matched to a gene. The V gene's germline CDR1 is SGHDT and CDR2 YYEEEE.

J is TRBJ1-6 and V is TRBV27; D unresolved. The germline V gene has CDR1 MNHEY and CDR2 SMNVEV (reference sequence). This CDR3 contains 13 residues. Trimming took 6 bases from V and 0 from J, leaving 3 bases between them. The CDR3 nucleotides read TGTGCCAGCAGGAGCTCCTATAATTCACCCCTCCACTTT. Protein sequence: CASRSSYNSPLHF.

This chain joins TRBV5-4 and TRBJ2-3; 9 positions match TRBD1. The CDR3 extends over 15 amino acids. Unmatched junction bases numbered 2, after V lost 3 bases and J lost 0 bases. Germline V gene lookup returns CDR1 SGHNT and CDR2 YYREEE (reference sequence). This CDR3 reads CASSWTGASTDTQYF. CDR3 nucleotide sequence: TGTGCCAGCAGCTGGACAGGGGCGAGCACAGATACGCAGTATTTT.

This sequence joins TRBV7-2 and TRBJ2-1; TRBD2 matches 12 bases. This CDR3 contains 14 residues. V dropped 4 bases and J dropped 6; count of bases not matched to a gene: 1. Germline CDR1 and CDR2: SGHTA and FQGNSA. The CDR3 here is CASSWTSGVNEQFF. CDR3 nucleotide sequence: TGTGCCAGCAGCTGGACTAGCGGGGTCAATGAGCAGTTCTTC.